This T cell receptor (beta chain) was documented in a study of control samples from healthy donors and cancer patients. The V end was cut by 5 bases, the J end by 3 bases, with 12 bases between. From germline, CDR1 is LGHDT and CDR2 YNNKEL (reference sequence). The CDR3 totals 14 residues. Using immunoSEQ multiplex PCR, the repertoire was profiled, and TCRdb retains in-frame clones only, with some absent. The sample carries about 130,000 clones, around 92% recorded once. The sequence came from a woman between 50 and 59 years old in good health. The sequenced sample was blood. The chain has TRBV3-1 (or the pseudogene TRBV3-2) and TRBJ2-3; D gene uncertain. DNA of the CDR3: TGTGCCAGCAGCTCCTTGGCGGCGACAGATACGCAGTATTTT. Translating it yields CASSSLAATDTQYF.